This T cell receptor beta chain was captured by sequencing in a study of naive and memory T cell subsets. Both TRBC1 and TRBC2 were covered by a beta constant-region primer of two equimolar oligonucleotides. Nested alpha and beta constant-region primers with the SP2 primer drove four PCR rounds on ligated cDNA. TCRdb processed the UMI-ligation and nested PCR reads anew with MiXCR; each CDR3 protein has one entry. Here the sample spans roughly 150,000 distinct CDR3 sequences, 22% being singletons. Study-wide results and limits: Possibly reflecting memory cells re-expressing CD45RA, a few larger clonotypes occurred in naive repertoires, especially CD8.

In this sample, this clonotype turned up many times. No antigen is known for it. Germline CDR1 MDHEN, CDR2 SYDVKM. V was pared by 6 bases and J by 4 bases, with 5 bases of the junction left unmatched. The CDR3 length is 14 residues. The source material was naive CD4+ T cells from blood. The V gene is TRBV28, the J gene TRBJ1-2, with 10 bases matching TRBD1. This receptor was obtained from a human donor in good health. Here the CDR3 DNA reads TGTGCCAGCAGCCTGACAGGGGGCGGCTATGGCTACACCTTC. Translating gives CASSLTGGGYGYTF.